What follows describes a single TCR beta chain. The germline V gene has CDR1 SQVTM and CDR2 ANQGSEA. This CDR3 is built from 14 residues. V was cut by 7 bases and J by 4 bases, with 19 bases left in between. The sample is drawn from a study of neurological immune-mediated disorders. Described time point: technical triplicate 2. Sequencing of 15-18 subjects in each run yielded over 160 million TCR-beta sequences. Each CDR3 protein gets one entry after TCRdb re-called the 5' RACE reads with MiXCR. The sample includes more than 30,000 distinct CDR3 sequences, approximately 12% of them seen just once. Material for sequencing was CD4+ T cells from blood. This clonotype originated in a female donor with HTLV-1-associated myelopathy (HAM/TSP). V gene TRBV29-1 combines with J gene TRBJ1-1, with D unresolved. In DNA form, the CDR3 reads TGCAGCGCCCACCCCTGTGGGATCCCCACTGAAGCTTTCTTT. Protein sequence: CSAHPCGIPTEAFF.